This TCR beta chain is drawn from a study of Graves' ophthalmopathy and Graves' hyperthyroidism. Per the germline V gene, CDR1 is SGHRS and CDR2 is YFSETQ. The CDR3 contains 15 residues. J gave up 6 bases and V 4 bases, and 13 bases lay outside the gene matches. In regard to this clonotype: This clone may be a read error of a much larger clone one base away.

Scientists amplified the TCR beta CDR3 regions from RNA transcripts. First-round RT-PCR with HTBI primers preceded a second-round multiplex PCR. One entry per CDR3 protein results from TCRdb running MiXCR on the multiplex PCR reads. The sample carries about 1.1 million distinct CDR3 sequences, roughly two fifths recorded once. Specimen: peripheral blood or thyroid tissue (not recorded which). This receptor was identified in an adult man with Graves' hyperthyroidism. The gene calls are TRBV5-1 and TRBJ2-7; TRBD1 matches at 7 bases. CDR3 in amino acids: CASSDRGTEASEQYF. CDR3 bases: TGCGCCAGCAGCGATCGAGGGACAGAGGCAAGCGAGCAGTACTTC.